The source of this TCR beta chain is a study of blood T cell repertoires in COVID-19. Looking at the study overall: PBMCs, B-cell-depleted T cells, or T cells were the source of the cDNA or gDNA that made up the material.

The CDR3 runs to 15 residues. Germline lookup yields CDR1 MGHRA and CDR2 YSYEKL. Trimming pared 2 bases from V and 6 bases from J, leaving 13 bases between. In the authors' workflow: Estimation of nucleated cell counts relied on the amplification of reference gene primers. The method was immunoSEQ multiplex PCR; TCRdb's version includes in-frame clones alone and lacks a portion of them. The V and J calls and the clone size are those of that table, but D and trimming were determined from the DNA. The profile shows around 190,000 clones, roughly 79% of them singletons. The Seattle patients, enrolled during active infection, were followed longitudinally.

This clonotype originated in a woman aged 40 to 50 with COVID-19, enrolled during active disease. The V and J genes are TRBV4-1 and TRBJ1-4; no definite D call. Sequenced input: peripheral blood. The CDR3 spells CASSQQGRTDEKLFF. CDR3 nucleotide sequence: TGCGCCAGCAGCCAACAAGGGAGAACCGATGAAAAACTGTTTTTT.